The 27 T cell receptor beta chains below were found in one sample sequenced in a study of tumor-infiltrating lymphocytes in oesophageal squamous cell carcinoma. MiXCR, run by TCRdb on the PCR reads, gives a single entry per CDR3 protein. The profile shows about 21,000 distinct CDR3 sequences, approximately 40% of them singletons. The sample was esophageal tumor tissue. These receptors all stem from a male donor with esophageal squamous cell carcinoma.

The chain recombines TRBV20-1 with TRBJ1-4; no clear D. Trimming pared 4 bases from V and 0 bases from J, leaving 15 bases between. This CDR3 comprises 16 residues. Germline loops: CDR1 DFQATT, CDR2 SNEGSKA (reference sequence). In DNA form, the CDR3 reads TGCAGTGCTACGTCGAGAGCCCAAGCAACTAATGAAAAACTGTTTTTT. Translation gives CSATSRAQATNEKLFF.

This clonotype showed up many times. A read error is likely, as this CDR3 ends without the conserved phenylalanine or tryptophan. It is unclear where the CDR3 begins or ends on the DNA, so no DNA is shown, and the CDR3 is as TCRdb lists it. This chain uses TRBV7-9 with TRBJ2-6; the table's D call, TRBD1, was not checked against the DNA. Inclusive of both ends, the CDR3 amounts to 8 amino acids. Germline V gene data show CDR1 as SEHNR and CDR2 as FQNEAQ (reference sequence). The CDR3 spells CASSLAGT.

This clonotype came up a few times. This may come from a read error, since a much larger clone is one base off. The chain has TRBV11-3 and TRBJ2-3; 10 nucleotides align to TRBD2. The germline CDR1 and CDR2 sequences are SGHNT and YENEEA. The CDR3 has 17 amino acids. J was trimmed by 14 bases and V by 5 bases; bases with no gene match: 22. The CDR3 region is CASSEWTSGEYTGELYF. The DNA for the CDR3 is TGTGCCAGCAGCGAATGGACTAGCGGAGAATACACCGGGGAGCTGTATTTT.

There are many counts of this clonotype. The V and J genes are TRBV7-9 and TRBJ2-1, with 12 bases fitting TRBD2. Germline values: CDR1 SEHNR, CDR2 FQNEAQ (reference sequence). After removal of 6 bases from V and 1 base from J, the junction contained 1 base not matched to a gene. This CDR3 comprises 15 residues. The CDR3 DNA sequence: TGTGCCAGCAGGACTAGCGGGGGATCCTACAATGAGCAGTTCTTC. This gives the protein CASRTSGGSYNEQFF.

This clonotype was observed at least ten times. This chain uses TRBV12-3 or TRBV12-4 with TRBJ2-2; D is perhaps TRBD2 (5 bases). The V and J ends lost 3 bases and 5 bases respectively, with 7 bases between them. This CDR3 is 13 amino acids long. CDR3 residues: CASSLGGTGELFF. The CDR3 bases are TGTGCCAGCAGTTTGGGCGGGACCGGGGAGCTGTTTTTT.

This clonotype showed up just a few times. CDR3 nucleotide sequence: TGTGCCAGCACTACGGGACAGCTCAATCAGCCCCAGCATTTT. Its translation: CASTTGQLNQPQHF. The chain has TRBV12-3 or TRBV12-4 and TRBJ1-5, with 7 bases matching TRBD1. The CDR3 is 14 residues long. With V trimmed by 7 bases and J by 3 bases, 6 bases remained unmatched.

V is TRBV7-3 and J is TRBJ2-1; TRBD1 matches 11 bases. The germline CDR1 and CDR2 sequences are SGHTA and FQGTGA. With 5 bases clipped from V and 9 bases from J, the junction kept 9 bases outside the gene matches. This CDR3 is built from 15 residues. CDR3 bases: TGTGCCAGCAGCGCCGGACAGGGGGCGATCTCTGAGCAGTTCTTC. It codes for CASSAGQGAISEQFF.

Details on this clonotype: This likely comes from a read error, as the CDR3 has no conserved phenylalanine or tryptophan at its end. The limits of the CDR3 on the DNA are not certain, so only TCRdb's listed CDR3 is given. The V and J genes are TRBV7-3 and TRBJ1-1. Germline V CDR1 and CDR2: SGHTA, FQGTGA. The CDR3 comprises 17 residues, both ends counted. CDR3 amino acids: CASSLRLAMGRPSTSGQ.

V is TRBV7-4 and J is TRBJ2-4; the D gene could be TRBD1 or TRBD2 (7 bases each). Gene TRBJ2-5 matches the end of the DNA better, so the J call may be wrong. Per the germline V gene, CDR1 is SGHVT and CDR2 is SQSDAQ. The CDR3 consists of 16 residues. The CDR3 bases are TGTGCCAGCAGCTTAGTAAGGGGGGGACAGCAAGAGACCCAGTACTTC. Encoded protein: CASSLVRGGQQETQYF.

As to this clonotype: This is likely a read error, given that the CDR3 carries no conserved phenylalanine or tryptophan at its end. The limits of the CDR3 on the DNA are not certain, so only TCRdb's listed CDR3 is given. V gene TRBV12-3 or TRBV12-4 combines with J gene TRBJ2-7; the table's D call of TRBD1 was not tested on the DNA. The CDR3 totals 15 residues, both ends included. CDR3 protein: CASSRPQEGGYTFGS.

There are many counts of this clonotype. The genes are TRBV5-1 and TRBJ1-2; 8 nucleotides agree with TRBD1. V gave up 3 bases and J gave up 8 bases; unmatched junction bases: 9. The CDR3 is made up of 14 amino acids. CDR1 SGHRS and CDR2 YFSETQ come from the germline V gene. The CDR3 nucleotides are TGCGCCAGCAGCTCCGTAGGACAGGGAAAGGGCTACACCTTC. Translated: CASSSVGQGKGYTF.

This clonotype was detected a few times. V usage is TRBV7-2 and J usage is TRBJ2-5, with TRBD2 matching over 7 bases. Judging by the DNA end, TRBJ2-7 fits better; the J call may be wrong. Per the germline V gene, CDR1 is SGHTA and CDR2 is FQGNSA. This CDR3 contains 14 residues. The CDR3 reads CASSYSGTTYEQYF. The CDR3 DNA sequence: TGTGCCAGCAGCTACAGCGGGACCACCTACGAGCAGTACTTC.

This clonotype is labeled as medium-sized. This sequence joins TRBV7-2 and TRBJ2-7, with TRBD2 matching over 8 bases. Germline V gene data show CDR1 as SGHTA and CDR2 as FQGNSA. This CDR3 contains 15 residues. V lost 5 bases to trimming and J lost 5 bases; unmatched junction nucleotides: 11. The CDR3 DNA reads TGTGCCAGCAGCCCGGGGGGGACTTTGAGCAACGAGCAGTACTTC. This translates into CASSPGGTLSNEQYF.

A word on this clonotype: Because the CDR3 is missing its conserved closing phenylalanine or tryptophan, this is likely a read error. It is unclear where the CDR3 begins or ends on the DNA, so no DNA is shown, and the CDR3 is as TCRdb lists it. The CDR3 spells CASSHPPKGSYGYTFGS. The rearrangement links TRBV6-1 to TRBJ2-7. Germline-derived CDR1 and CDR2 are MNHNS and SASEGT. 17 amino acids form the CDR3, both terminal residues included.

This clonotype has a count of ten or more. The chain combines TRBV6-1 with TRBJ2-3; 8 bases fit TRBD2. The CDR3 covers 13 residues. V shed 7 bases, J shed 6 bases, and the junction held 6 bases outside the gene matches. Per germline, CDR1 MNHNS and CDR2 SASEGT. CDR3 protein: CASTAGGMDTQYF. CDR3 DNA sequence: TGTGCCAGCACGGCGGGGGGCATGGATACGCAGTATTTT.

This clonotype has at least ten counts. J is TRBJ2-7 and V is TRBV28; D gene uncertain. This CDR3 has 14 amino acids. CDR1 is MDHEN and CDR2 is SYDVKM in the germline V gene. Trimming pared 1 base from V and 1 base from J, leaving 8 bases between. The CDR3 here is CASSLSETSYEQYF. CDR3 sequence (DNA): TGTGCCAGCAGTTTATCTGAAACATCCTACGAGCAGTACTTC.

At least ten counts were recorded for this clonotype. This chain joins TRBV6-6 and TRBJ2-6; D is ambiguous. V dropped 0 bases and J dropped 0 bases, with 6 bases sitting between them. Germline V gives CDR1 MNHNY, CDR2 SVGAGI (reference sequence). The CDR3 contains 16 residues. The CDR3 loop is CASSYSPVSGANVLTF. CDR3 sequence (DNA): TGTGCCAGCAGTTACTCACCTGTCTCTGGGGCCAACGTCCTGACTTTC.

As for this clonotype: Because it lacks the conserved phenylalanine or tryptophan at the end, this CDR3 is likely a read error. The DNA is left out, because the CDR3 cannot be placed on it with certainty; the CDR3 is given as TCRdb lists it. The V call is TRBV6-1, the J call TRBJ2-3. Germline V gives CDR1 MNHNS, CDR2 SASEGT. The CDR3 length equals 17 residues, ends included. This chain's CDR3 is CASSELLRKTMATPSVR.

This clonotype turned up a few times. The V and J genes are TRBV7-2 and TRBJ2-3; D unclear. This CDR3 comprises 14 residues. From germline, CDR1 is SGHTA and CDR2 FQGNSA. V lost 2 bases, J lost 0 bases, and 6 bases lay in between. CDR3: CASSLYGSTDTQYF. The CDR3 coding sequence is TGTGCCAGCAGCTTATATGGTAGCACAGATACGCAGTATTTT. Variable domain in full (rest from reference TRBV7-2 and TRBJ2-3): GAGVSQSPSNKVTEKGKDVELRCDPISGHTALYWYRQSLGQGLEFLIYFQGNSAPDKSGLPSDRFSAERTGGSVSTLTIQRTQQEDSAVYLCASSLYGSTDTQYFGPGTRLTVL.

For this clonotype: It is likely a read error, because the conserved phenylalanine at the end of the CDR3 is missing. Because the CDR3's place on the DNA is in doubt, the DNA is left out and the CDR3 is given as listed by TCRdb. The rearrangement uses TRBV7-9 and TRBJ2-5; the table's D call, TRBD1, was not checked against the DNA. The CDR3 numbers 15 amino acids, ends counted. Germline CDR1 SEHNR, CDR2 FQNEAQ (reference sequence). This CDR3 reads CASSQRNRDGYTFGS.

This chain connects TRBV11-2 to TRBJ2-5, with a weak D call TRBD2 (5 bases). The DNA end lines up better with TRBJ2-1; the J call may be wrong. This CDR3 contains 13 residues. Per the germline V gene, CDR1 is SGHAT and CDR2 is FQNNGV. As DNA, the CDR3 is TGTGCCAGCAGCTTAACTAGGGACAATGAGCAGTTCTTC. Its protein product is CASSLTRDNEQFF.

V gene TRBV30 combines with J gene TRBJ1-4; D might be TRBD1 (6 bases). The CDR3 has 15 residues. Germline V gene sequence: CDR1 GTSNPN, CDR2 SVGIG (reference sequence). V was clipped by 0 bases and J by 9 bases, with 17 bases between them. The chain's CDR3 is CAWSVSAGAGQKLFF. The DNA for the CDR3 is TGTGCCTGGAGTGTATCGGCGGGGGCCGGACAAAAACTGTTTTTT. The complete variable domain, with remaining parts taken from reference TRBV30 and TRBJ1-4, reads SQTIHQWPATLVQPVGSPLSLECTVEGTSNPNLYWYRQAAGRGLQLLFYSVGIGQISSEVPQNLSASRPQDRQFILSSKKLLLSDSGFYLCAWSVSAGAGQKLFFGSGTQLSVL.

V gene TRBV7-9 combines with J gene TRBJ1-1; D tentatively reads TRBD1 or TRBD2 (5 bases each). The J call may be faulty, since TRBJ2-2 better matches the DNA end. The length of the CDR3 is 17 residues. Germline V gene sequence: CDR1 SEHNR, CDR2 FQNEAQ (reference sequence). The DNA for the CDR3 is TGTGCCAGCAGCTTAGGGTCGGGACCCTTGAACACCGGGGAGCTGTTTTTT. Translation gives CASSLGSGPLNTGELFF.

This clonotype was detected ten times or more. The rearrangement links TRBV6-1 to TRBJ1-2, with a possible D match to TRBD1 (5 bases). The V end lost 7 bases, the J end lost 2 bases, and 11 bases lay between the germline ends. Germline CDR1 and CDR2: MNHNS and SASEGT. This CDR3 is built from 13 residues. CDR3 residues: CASTFGGNYGYTF. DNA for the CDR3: TGTGCCAGCACCTTCGGGGGGAACTATGGCTACACCTTC.

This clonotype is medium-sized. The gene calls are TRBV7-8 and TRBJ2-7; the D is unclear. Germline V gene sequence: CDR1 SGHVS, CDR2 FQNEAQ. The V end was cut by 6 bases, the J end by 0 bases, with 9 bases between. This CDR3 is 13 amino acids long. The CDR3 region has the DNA TGTGCCAGCAGACCCTCGAGCTCCTACGAGCAGTACTTC. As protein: CASRPSSSYEQYF.

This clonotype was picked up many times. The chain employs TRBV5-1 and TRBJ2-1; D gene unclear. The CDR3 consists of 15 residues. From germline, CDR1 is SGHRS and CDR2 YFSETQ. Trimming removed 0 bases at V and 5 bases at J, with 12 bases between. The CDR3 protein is CASSLGRSINNEQFF. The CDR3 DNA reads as TGCGCCAGCAGCTTGGGTAGGTCCATTAACAATGAGCAGTTCTTC.

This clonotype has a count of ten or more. The CDR3 region has the DNA TGTGCCACCAGTGATTCATCAGGGGTCGGGGAGCTGTTTTTT. It is translated as CATSDSSGVGELFF. V and J are TRBV24-1 and TRBJ2-2, with D possibly TRBD1 on 6 matching bases. Trimming shortened V by 2 bases and J by 7 bases, and 10 bases separated the two germline ends. Per the germline V gene, CDR1 is KGHDR and CDR2 is SFDVKD. The CDR3 is made up of 14 amino acids.